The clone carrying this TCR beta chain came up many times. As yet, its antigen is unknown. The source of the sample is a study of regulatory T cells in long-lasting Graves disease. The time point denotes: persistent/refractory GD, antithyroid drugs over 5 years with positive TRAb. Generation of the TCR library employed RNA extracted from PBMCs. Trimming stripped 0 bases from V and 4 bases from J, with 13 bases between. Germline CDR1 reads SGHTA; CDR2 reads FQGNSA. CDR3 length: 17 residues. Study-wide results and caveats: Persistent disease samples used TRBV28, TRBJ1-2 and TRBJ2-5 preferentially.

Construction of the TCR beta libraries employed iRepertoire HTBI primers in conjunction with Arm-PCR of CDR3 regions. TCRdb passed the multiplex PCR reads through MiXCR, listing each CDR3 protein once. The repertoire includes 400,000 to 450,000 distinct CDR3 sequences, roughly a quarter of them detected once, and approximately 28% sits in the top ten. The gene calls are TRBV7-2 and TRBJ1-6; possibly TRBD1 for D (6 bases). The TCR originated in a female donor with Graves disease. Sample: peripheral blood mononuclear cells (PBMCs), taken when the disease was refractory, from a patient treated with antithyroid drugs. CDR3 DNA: TGTGCCAGCAGCTTAGCGTTCCCGGGGGCTTATAATTCACCCCTCCACTTT. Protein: CASSLAFPGAYNSPLHF.